The next 8 T cell receptor beta chains were all read from a single sample in a study of cytomegalovirus exposure and HLA in healthy donors. PCR was performed using 60 Vbeta and 13 Jbeta primers. The method was immunoSEQ multiplex PCR; TCRdb's version includes in-frame clones alone and lacks a portion of them. The sample yields 150,000 to 200,000 clones, about four fifths seen once. The sample consisted of PBMCs. The receptors shown here come from a woman in her 30s in good health and CMV-seropositive.

Here the CDR3 reads CASSLHGGTDTQYF. The CDR3 bases are TGTGCCAGCAGCTTACACGGGGGCACAGATACGCAGTATTTT. V gene TRBV13 combines with J gene TRBJ2-3, with TRBD2 as a possible D gene (5 bases). The CDR3 consists of 14 residues. V gave up 2 bases and J gave up 1 base, with 7 bases separating them. The germline V gene has CDR1 PRHDT and CDR2 FYEKMQ (reference sequence).

The CDR3 loop reads CASRQGTGELFF. The CDR3 nucleotides are TGTGCCAGCAGACAGGGCACCGGGGAGCTGTTTTTT. The chain employs TRBV7-9 and TRBJ2-2, with D perhaps matching TRBD1 (6 bases). Looked up from germline, CDR1 is SEHNR and CDR2 is FQNEAQ (reference sequence). V lost 6 bases to trimming and J lost 4 bases, with 6 bases between them. The CDR3 has 12 amino acids. The full variable domain, with the rest looked up from reference TRBV7-9 and TRBJ2-2, is DTGVSQNPRHKITKRGQNVTFRCDPISEHNRLYWYRQTLGQGPEFLTYFQNEAQLEKSRLLSDRFSAERPKGSFSTLEIQRTEQGDSAMYLCASRQGTGELFFGEGSRLTVL.

In its sample, this clone was seen a few times. This chain joins TRBV27 and TRBJ1-6, with 7 bases lining up with TRBD1. CDR1 and CDR2 (germline): MNHEY, SMNVEV (reference sequence). This CDR3 is built from 15 residues. Trimming cost V 7 bases and J 2 bases; bases outside gene matches: 5. CDR3 in amino acids: CASTLDRAYNSPLHF. CDR3 DNA: TGTGCCAGCACCCTAGACAGGGCCTATAATTCACCCCTCCACTTT.

The chain recombines TRBV29-1 with TRBJ2-2; D is perhaps TRBD2 (6 bases). This CDR3 comprises 12 residues. V was pared by 4 bases and J by 5 bases, with 8 bases between. Germline values: CDR1 SQVTM, CDR2 ANQGSEA. CDR3 sequence reads: CSVGSGTGELFF. DNA for the CDR3: TGCAGCGTTGGTAGCGGTACCGGGGAGCTGTTTTTT.

This clone was seen a few times. The rearrangement joins TRBV7-8 to TRBJ2-7, with TRBD2 identical over 8 bases. J was trimmed by 1 base and V by 6 bases; bases with no gene match: 8. The CDR3 is 15 residues long. Germline V gives CDR1 SGHVS, CDR2 FQNEAQ. CDR3 DNA sequence: TGTGCCAGCAGATCACCGGGACTAGGATCCTACGAGCAGTACTTC. It specifies CASRSPGLGSYEQYF.

The chain joins TRBV2 to TRBJ2-7; 8 nucleotides agree with TRBD2. The germline V gene encodes CDR1 SNHLY and CDR2 FYNNEI. Trimming removed 6 bases from V and 3 bases from J; junction bases left unmatched: 10. The CDR3 runs 15 residues. CDR3 bases: TGTGCCAGCAGCCTCGGGGGGGGCTATAGCTACGAGCAGTACTTC. It yields the protein CASSLGGGYSYEQYF.

V is TRBV14 and J is TRBJ2-5; D remains unclear. The ends were cut back, 4 bases at V and 4 bases at J, with 16 bases in the middle. From germline, CDR1 is SGHDN and CDR2 FVKESK. The CDR3 totals 15 residues. This chain's CDR3 is CASSRSQVMVETQYF. CDR3 bases: TGTGCCAGCAGCCGGTCGCAGGTTATGGTAGAGACCCAGTACTTC.

This chain joins TRBV10-3 and TRBJ2-1; D might be TRBD1 (5 bases). The CDR3 consists of 14 residues. Germline V gene sequence: CDR1 ENHRY, CDR2 SYGVKD. V was shortened by 6 bases and J by 3 bases, with 12 bases between the two germline ends. CDR3: CAIRTDINYNEQFF. CDR3 DNA sequence: TGTGCCATCAGGACAGACATAAACTACAATGAGCAGTTCTTC.